This TCR beta chain comes out of a study of blood T cell repertoires in COVID-19 (dated by TCRdb to 2018 to 2021). About the investigation overall: Samples covering the acute and convalescent phases of COVID-19 were provided by collaborators in the United States, Italy and Spain. The dataset comprised deeply sampled blood TCRbeta repertoires from subjects exposed to, actively infected with, or recovered from COVID-19. Samples came from the ongoing ImmuneRACE study (first 160 participants) plus 1,254 subjects from 6 global collaborators. Where HLA class I and class II types were available, the types were taken from metadata supplied by the sample provider, not from assay-based typing. The sample metadata nearly always contained a de-identified subject ID, COVID-19 status, age in years and sex. The repertoires were made available in a free public database intended to serve as a resource for research on the immune response to SARS-CoV-2. The material from the prospective study consisted of cDNA or gDNA derived from T cells, B-cell-depleted T cells, or PBMCs. Points the paper makes about the study in general: The amount of clinical and demographic metadata varied by source and participant and was provided uncurated.

Participants in the prospective study were enrolled through a virtual design, were aged roughly 18 to 100 years, and lived in some 24 United States geographic areas. In the prospective study, participants were assigned to cohorts based on the clinical history participants reported in a screening survey and a study questionnaire. Recovered participants in ImmuneRACE Cohort 3 were defined as having two consecutive negative NP/OP PCR tests, clearance from a healthcare professional, or resolution of symptoms. Each participant in the prospective study had whole blood, serum and a nasopharyngeal or oropharyngeal swab collected by mobile phlebotomists. Participants in the prospective study had the option to provide additional blood draws and questionnaires over a roughly 2-month period. Before DNA extraction, prospective study blood samples were shipped either frozen or at room temperature. The germline V gene gives CDR1 as SGHAT and CDR2 as FQNNGV. The germline ends are 10 bases apart after V is trimmed by 6 bases and J by 2 bases. The CDR3 measures 14 amino acids from cysteine to phenylalanine. The CDR3 DNA has 42 bases and is translated from base 1.

On this clone: Its antigen is unknown. Per-base qualities were not stored, and no clone one base away is much larger.

The immunoSEQ Assay, a bias-controlled multiplex PCR, was used to amplify TCRbeta CDR3 regions from genomic DNA. The authors processed their data as follows. Within the assay, amplification of reference gene primers was used to estimate how many nucleated cells each sample contained. To quantify the absolute abundance of each unique TCRbeta CDR3 rearrangement, sequence reads were collapsed and filtered. For each sample, productive Simpson clonality was calculated as the square root of Simpson's diversity index across productive rearrangements. TCRdb carries this immuneACCESS record with in-frame sequences only. Its versions omit some clonotypes, under half of them owing to an unresolved V gene in the studies checked, with the rest unexplained. V, J and clone size derive from that table, while D and trimming were established from the DNA sequence. The sample table holds around 150,000 clones, of which around 79% were seen once. The ten biggest clones cover around 3% of the sample.

The sequence is built from TRBV11-2 and TRBJ2-2; too little of a D gene remains to name it. The sequence came from a woman aged 45-59 years who had recovered from COVID-19. The sequenced sample consisted of PBMCs or T cells enriched from blood (not recorded which). The CDR3 corresponds to CASSPRFNTGELFF. At the DNA level, the sequence is TGTGCCAGCAGTCCGAGATTCAACACCGGGGAGCTGTTTTTT.